Each of the 7 T cell receptor beta chains below was sequenced from the same sample in a study of T cell responses to AZD1222 COVID-19 vaccine. Some clones are missing from TCRdb's copy, which holds only in-frame ones; the method was immunoSEQ multiplex PCR. The sample lists over 100,000 clones, roughly nine tenths occurring once. Sequencing used peripheral blood, obtained 28 days after the second AZD1222 dose. Receptor source: an adult who received the AZD1222 COVID-19 vaccine.

This sequence joins TRBV19 and TRBJ2-1; unclear D gene. Germline CDR1 LNHDA, CDR2 SQIVND (reference sequence). V was pared by 5 bases and J by 7 bases, with 18 bases between. This CDR3 contains 15 residues. The CDR3, as DNA: TGTGCCAGTAGTTCCTCGACATCAACAGCTAATGAGCAGTTCTTC. It specifies CASSSSTSTANEQFF.

This chain uses TRBV2 with TRBJ1-1; weak D call: TRBD1 (6 bases). The CDR3 is 13 amino acids. Germline V CDR1 and CDR2: SNHLY, FYNNEI. V shed 7 bases and J shed 1 base, with 10 bases lying between them. The CDR3, as DNA: TGTGCCAGCACAGGGGAGAGGAACACTGAAGCTTTCTTT. This translates into CASTGERNTEAFF.

V and J are TRBV5-1 and TRBJ2-2, with D perhaps matching TRBD2 (6 bases). The CDR3 is 15 residues long. The V gene's germline CDR1 is SGHRS and CDR2 YFSETQ. V was clipped by 5 bases and J by 5 bases, with 16 bases between them. CDR3 residues: CASSLSGRGTGELFF. The CDR3 bases are TGCGCCAGCAGTCTTTCGGGACGGGGGACCGGGGAGCTGTTTTTT.

The table lists this clone with a count of one. The chain has TRBV18 and TRBJ2-7; maybe TRBD2 (7 bases). Germline CDR1 and CDR2: KGHSH and LQKENI. The length of the CDR3 is 13 residues. Trimming shortened V by 3 bases and J by 7 bases, and 13 bases separated the two germline ends. The CDR3 is CASSPVEGGEQYF. DNA for the CDR3: TGTGCCAGCTCACCCGTTGAGGGGGGGGAGCAGTACTTC.

V gene TRBV7-9 combines with J gene TRBJ1-1, with D perhaps TRBD1 (5 bases). This CDR3 has 15 amino acids. Trimming pared 1 base from V and 4 bases from J, leaving 13 bases between. Germline V gene lookup returns CDR1 SEHNR and CDR2 FQNEAQ (reference sequence). The CDR3 spells CASSLVVAGSTEAFF. The CDR3, as DNA: TGTGCCAGCAGCTTAGTCGTGGCAGGGAGCACTGAAGCTTTCTTT.

This chain links TRBV7-3 with TRBJ1-5; no clear D gene. Between the trimmed V and J ends, which lost 1 base and 5 bases, there was a span of 9 bases. CDR3 length: 14 residues. The germline V gene has CDR1 SGHTA and CDR2 FQGTGA. The CDR3, as DNA: TGTGCCAGCAGCTTAAATCCAACTGATCAGCCCCAGCATTTT. Its protein product is CASSLNPTDQPQHF. Using reference TRBV7-3 and TRBJ1-5 for the parts outside the CDR3, the full variable domain is GAGVSQTPSNKVTEKGKYVELRCDPISGHTALYWYRQSLGQGPEFLIYFQGTGAADDSGLPNDRFFAVRPEGSVSTLKIQRTERGDSAVYLCASSLNPTDQPQHFGDGTRLSIL.

The chain is built from TRBV12-1 and TRBJ1-1; the DNA was not used to check the table's D call, TRBD1. TRBV12-1 constitutes a pseudogene. The CDR3 loop spans 13 amino acids. The CDR3 nucleotides are TGTGCCAGCAGCCCCGGACAGGACACTGAAGCTTTCTTT. Translation: CASSPGQDTEAFF.